Detailed here is one T cell receptor (beta chain). No cognate antigen has been identified for it. Base qualities are missing; no much larger clone stands one base away. A case-control design nested within a healthcare worker cohort in London, UK, was used, with weekly nasopharyngeal swab PCR tests and blood sampling performed. Healthcare workers were recruited during the week of the UK lockdown, between 23 and 31 March 2020, and followed weekly for up to roughly 15 weeks. This sample was included in a study of early T cells in non-severe SARS-CoV-2 infection (dated by TCRdb to the early 2020s). At the level of the whole study: Because TCR sequencing relied on bulk RNA taken from unsorted whole blood, pairing of alpha and beta chains was not possible. The study at large found these results: VDJdb matching was skewed toward anti-spike CD8 responses and likely underestimated virus-specific expansions, missing private and CD4 specificities.

Based on the germline V gene, the CDR1 and CDR2 sequences are SGHTA and FQGNSA. The CDR3 numbers 14 residues from cysteine through phenylalanine. The DNA shown is the 42-base CDR3, in frame from base 1. V gives up 3 bases and J gives up 4 bases, and the segment between their germline ends measures 12 bases. Library preparation used 5' RACE. Sequencing instrument: NextSeq 500. In the TCR library protocol, unique molecular identifiers were attached to individual cDNA molecules to correct for PCR bias and sequencing error. Sequencing covered both TCR alpha and beta chains, and within each sample the abundances of alpha and beta sequences were tightly co-correlated. Per the original workflow: Decombinator V4 was used to annotate TCR sequences for V gene, J gene and CDR3. Expanded TCRs were defined as changing significantly between any two time points under a Poisson model with p below 0.0001. TCR abundances were normalised to the total number of TCRs sequenced per sample and expressed as counts per million. TRAV1-2 paired with TRAJ12, TRAJ20 or TRAJ33 defined MAIT TCRs, while TRAV10 paired with TRAJ18 defined iNKT TCRs. VDJdb, accessed on 1 November 2021, was searched for TCRs annotated for CMV, EBV and SARS-CoV-2, and TCRs annotated for more than one antigen were excluded. TCRdb's own reprocessing of the public reads used fastp at Q25 and MiXCR and kept productive beta chains. Rows with one shared CDR3 protein collapse into an entry with the most common genes and DNA. The V and J calls shown here were made by TCRdb, not taken from the authors' results. This sample is represented by about 75,000 distinct CDR3 sequences; around 11% of them were singletons. Of the sample, more than 10% falls within the top ten clones.

The specimen was whole blood, collected at baseline. The TCR was taken from an adult who was a healthcare worker with PCR-confirmed SARS-CoV-2 infection or an uninfected control (not recorded which). The chain joins TRBV7-2 to TRBJ2-5; 7 matching bases give a weak D call of TRBD2. The CDR3 protein sequence reads: CASSLRGRRETQYF. The nucleotide sequence reads TGTGCCAGCAGCTTGCGGGGGCGCAGAGAGACCCAGTACTTC.